This TCR beta chain was captured in a study of T cell responses to AZD1222 COVID-19 vaccine listed by TCRdb under 2021. Some background on the complete study: AZD1222 recipients given second doses at about 4 weeks or at about 12 weeks were pooled, since spike-specific TCR depth and breadth were not found to differ between the two schedules. TCR sequencing was performed for more than 230 trial participants, of whom about 210 were given two doses of AZD1222 and some 25 were given two doses of MenACWY control vaccine. Trial participants were enrolled into age subgroups of 18-55, 56-69 and 70-plus years, which contained about 150, 27 and 61 TCR-sequenced participants, respectively.

The CDR3 regions of human TCRbeta chains were analyzed by immunosequencing. On the study's bioinformatics: TCRs in the repertoires were compared against a reference library of SARS-CoV-2-specific TCRs that had been generated with the MIRA antigen-specificity platform. Breadth was defined as the fraction of unique TCRs that were SARS-CoV-2-associated, and depth was defined as the fraction of total T cells that were SARS-CoV-2-associated. Using the MIRA data, each spike-specific TCR was assigned both to the spike region to which the TCR was reactive and to a CD4 or CD8 class. Log10-transformed breadth and depth values were compared by one-way ANOVA with Sidak's multiple comparisons tests. The clones in this table, taken by TCRdb from immuneACCESS, are in-frame only. Not every clone is retained; where verified, under half of the shortfall comes from an unresolved V gene, and the cause of the rest is unknown. The V and J calls and clone size come from that table; D and trimming were worked out from the DNA. The sample contains 90,000 to 150,000 clones, around 88% of them found a single time. Jointly, the top ten make up approximately 5% of the sample.

Turning to this clone: The target of this receptor is not known. Per-base qualities were not stored, and no clone one base away is much larger.

The paper's findings and limits, for the study overall: Nearly half of unique spike-specific TCRs reportedly recognized epitopes outside regions mutated in the B.1.351 and B.1.1.7 variants. Spike-specific TCR breadth and depth rose significantly after two AZD1222 doses compared with day 0 and with MenACWY recipients. Most participants were white British and females outnumbered males, and the authors suggested that clonal diversity may have been underestimated. Because no samples from the day 14 peak response were available, repertoires could be characterized only after the peak T cell response. In the small 56-69-year group, the increase in depth fell short of significance, most likely because of low power. Only 5 to 7 AZD1222 recipients were SARS-CoV-2 seropositive at baseline, limiting conclusions about previously exposed vaccinees. CD4 TCRs associated with the vaccine covered the entire spike protein, and the dominant responses were in regions 160-218 and 743-854.

From its cysteine to its phenylalanine, the CDR3 spans 18 amino acids. The entry retains the CDR3 DNA only, 54 bases that are in frame from base 1. As encoded in the germline V gene, CDR1 is LGHNA while CDR2 is YSLEER. V loses 3 bases of germline sequence and J loses 4 bases, and the interval between the two ends is 24 bases. According to the study, the label for this sample's time point signals: baseline before first vaccination. Vaccinee samples were obtained from the UK trials COV001 and COV002, which included a single-blind randomized controlled phase 2/3 trial of AZD1222 (ChAdOx1 nCoV-19) in healthy adults. For TCRbeta chain sequencing, PBMC samples were collected from trial participants at day 0 and at day 28 after the second dose.

Recombination connected TRBV4-3 to TRBJ1-2; the D gene is possibly TRBD1, with 6 bases matching. The specimen comprised peripheral blood, sampled on day 0 of AZD1222 vaccination. This TCR was recovered from an adult in good health. CDR3 reads: CASSQNLPRPGAAYGYTF. Here is the DNA: TGCGCCAGCAGCCAGAATCTCCCCAGACCAGGGGCCGCCTATGGCTACACCTTC.